The clone carrying this TCR beta chain was observed a handful of times. This sample was included in a study of blood T cell repertoires in COVID-19. At the level of the study: Material from acute and convalescent COVID-19 was sourced from the United States, Italy and Spain. Sources were T cells, B-cell-depleted T cells, or PBMCs; the material itself was cDNA or gDNA.

With V trimmed by 0 bases and J by 1 base, 6 bases remained unmatched. This CDR3 comprises 16 residues. Germline V gene sequence: CDR1 SGHDN, CDR2 FVKESK. As originally analysed: Researchers report that nucleated cell counts were estimated from reference gene primer amplification. Assay used: immunoSEQ multiplex PCR; TCRdb lists only in-frame clones, some missing. V and J calls plus clone size are reproduced from that table; the DNA served to infer D and trimming. The sample carries tens of thousands of clones, roughly 84% recorded once. The sample comprised peripheral blood. The genes are TRBV14 and TRBJ2-7; 7 bases line up with TRBD1. The sequence was obtained from a man aged 55 to 69 with active COVID-19. The chain's CDR3 is CASSQELGQDSYEQYF. In nucleotides, the CDR3 is TGTGCCAGCAGCCAAGAGTTAGGACAGGATTCCTACGAGCAGTACTTC.